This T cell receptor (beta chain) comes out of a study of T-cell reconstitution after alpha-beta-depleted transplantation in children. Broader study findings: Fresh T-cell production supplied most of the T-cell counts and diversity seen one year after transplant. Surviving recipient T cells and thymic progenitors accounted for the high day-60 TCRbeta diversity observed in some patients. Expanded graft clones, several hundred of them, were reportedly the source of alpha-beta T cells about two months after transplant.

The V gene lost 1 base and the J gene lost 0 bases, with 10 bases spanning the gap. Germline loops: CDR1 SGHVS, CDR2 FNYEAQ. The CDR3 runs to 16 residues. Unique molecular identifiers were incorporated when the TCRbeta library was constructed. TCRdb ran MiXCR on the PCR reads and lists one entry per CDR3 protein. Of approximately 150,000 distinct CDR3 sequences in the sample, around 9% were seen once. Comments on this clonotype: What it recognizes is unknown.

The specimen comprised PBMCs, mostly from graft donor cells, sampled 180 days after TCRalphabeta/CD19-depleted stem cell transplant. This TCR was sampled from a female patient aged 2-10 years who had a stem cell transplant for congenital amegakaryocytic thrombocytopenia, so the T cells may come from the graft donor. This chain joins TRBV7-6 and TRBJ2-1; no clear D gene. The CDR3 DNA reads TGTGCCAGCAGCTTAGGCGACCTGAGCTCCTACAATGAGCAGTTCTTC. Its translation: CASSLGDLSSYNEQFF.